The table lists the clone carrying this T cell receptor (beta chain) with a count of one. The sample comes from a study of long-term antiretroviral therapy in people with HIV. This CDR3 has 14 residues. V was clipped by 0 bases and J by 0 bases, with 4 bases between them. Germline lookup yields CDR1 MRHNA and CDR2 SNTAGT. Investigators performed immunoSEQ version v3.0 at survey level. The table came from immunoSEQ multiplex PCR; TCRdb's copy has only in-frame clones and leaves some out. Among about 25,000 clones listed, about 86% were seen once. This sequence originates from a woman aged 25-40 years with HIV. This chain joins TRBV6-4 and TRBJ2-3; the D is unclear. The sequencing here drew on unsorted PBMCs, taken 1.9 years after starting antiretroviral therapy. Here the CDR3 DNA reads TGTGCCAGCAGTGACTCTCCTAGCACAGATACGCAGTATTTT. It specifies CASSDSPSTDTQYF.